Below are 21 T cell receptor beta chains sequenced from a single sample in a study of cytotoxic CD8 clonotypes in ibrutinib-treated CLL. TCRdb keeps only in-frame clones here, not all; method: immunoSEQ multiplex PCR. The sample carries some 63,000 clones, approximately 90% recorded once. Specimen: PBMCs, collected after 12 months of ibrutinib treatment. The receptors derive from a human donor with chronic lymphocytic leukemia.

This rearrangement joins TRBV5-1 to TRBJ2-3; 14 bases match TRBD2. Germline CDR1 is SGHRS and CDR2 is YFSETQ. V was clipped by 4 bases and J by 4 bases; unmatched bases: 8. The CDR3 contains 17 residues. Written as DNA, the CDR3 is TGCGCCAGCAGCCGAAGGGAGGGACTAGCGGGAGCAGATACGCAGTATTTT. As protein: CASSRREGLAGADTQYF.

This chain connects TRBV28 to TRBJ1-5, with D maybe TRBD1 (5 bases). The CDR3 has 15 amino acids. Germline V gives CDR1 MDHEN, CDR2 SYDVKM. Trimming shortened V by 5 bases and J by 5 bases, and 16 bases separated the two germline ends. The CDR3 bases are TGTGCCAGCAGTGGCGGAAGCCAGGGATATCAGCCCCAGCATTTT. Encoded protein: CASSGGSQGYQPQHF.

The chain links TRBV10-2 to TRBJ2-1; no reliable D call. Germline CDR1 WSHSY, CDR2 SAAADI. Trimming stripped 2 bases from V and 7 bases from J, with 9 bases between. CDR3 length equals 13 residues. The CDR3 spells CASSERLGNEQFF. The CDR3, as DNA: TGCGCCAGCAGTGAGCGTTTAGGAAATGAGCAGTTCTTC.

This sequence joins TRBV7-9 and TRBJ2-7; D is possibly TRBD1 or TRBD2 (5 bases each). This CDR3 has 16 amino acids. V shed 3 bases and J shed 2 bases, with 17 bases lying between them. The V gene's germline CDR1 is SEHNR and CDR2 FQNEAQ (reference sequence). DNA of the CDR3: TGTGCCAGCAGCTTCGGCCCGGGACGGGGAACCTACGAGCAGTACTTC. Its translation is CASSFGPGRGTYEQYF.

The chain carries TRBV19 and TRBJ2-1; 12 bases agree with TRBD2. The CDR3 contains 16 residues. Per germline, CDR1 LNHDA and CDR2 SQIVND (reference sequence). J was trimmed by 9 bases and V by 8 bases; bases with no gene match: 14. CDR3 coding DNA: TGTGCCAGTCGATCCTCTAGCGGGAGGGCCGGTTTTGAGCAGTTCTTC. It is translated as CASRSSSGRAGFEQFF.

The J gene is TRBJ2-2, the V gene TRBV7-6; 8 bases are a match to TRBD2. The CDR3 sequence is 16 residues long. V shed 3 bases and J 7 bases; nucleotides not matched to a gene: 10. Germline V gene sequence: CDR1 SGHVS, CDR2 FNYEAQ. In DNA, the CDR3 is TGTGCCAGCAGCTTGCTACAAGCGGGAGCCAGCGGGGAGCTGTTTTTT. Translated, it gives CASSLLQAGASGELFF.

The chain couples TRBV11-2 to TRBJ1-4; D perhaps matches TRBD1 (5 bases). The CDR3 has 15 residues. Trimming removed 5 bases from V and 1 base from J, with 11 bases in between. In germline, CDR1 is SGHAT, CDR2 FQNNGV. Here the CDR3 reads CASSRLGETNEKLFF. The CDR3 DNA follows: TGTGCCAGCAGCCGGTTGGGGGAAACTAATGAAAAACTGTTTTTT.

The chain carries TRBV25-1 and TRBJ1-2; D not resolved. CDR3 length: 13 amino acids. The V and J ends lost 6 bases and 5 bases respectively, with 13 bases between them. Germline assignment: CDR1 MGHDK and CDR2 SYGVNS. CDR3 sequence: CASRLSRSYGYTF. CDR3 sequence (DNA): TGTGCCAGCAGGTTGTCCAGATCTTATGGCTACACCTTC.

The rearrangement joins TRBV5-1 to TRBJ2-1; 7 bases fit TRBD2. The CDR3 sequence is 14 residues long. Germline loops: CDR1 SGHRS, CDR2 YFSETQ. The junction had 6 bases not matched to a gene; V was cut back by 4 bases and J by 5 bases. The CDR3 is CASSATSYHNEQFF. The CDR3 DNA reads as TGCGCCAGCAGCGCGACTAGCTACCACAATGAGCAGTTCTTC.

This chain uses TRBV21-1 with TRBJ1-1. TRBV21-1 is reported as a pseudogene. The CDR3 consists of 19 residues. The CDR3 region is CASSKVAASLKASNTEAFF. CDR3 nucleotides: TGTGCCAGCAGCAAAGTCGCGGCGAGCCTCAAGGCCAGTAACACTGAAGCTTTCTTT.

The rearrangement joins TRBV11-2 to TRBJ2-7, with 12 bases aligning to TRBD1. The germline gives CDR1 SGHAT, CDR2 FQNNGV. Trimming removed 6 bases from V and 2 bases from J; junction bases left unmatched: 8. CDR3 length: 16 amino acids. This chain's CDR3 is CASRQGQGAITYEQYF. In nucleotides, the CDR3 is TGTGCCAGCAGACAGGGACAGGGGGCGATCACCTACGAGCAGTACTTC.

The table lists this clone with a count of one. The chain is built from TRBV7-6 and TRBJ2-7; D call uncertain. Germline CDR1 and CDR2: SGHVS and FNYEAQ. Trimming took 5 bases from V and 0 from J, leaving 8 bases between them. This CDR3 is built from 13 residues. For the CDR3, the DNA is TGTGCCAGCAGCCCACCCTTCTCCTACGAGCAGTACTTC. It codes for CASSPPFSYEQYF.

This sequence joins TRBV29-1 and TRBJ2-3, with D possibly TRBD2 on 5 matching bases. Between the trimmed V and J ends, which lost 4 bases and 0 bases, there was a span of 8 bases. The CDR3 length is 13 residues. Looked up from germline, CDR1 is SQVTM and CDR2 is ANQGSEA. The CDR3 spells CSVAAGSTDTQYF. The CDR3 nucleotides are TGCAGCGTTGCTGCGGGTAGCACAGATACGCAGTATTTT.

This sequence joins TRBV19 and TRBJ2-1; TRBD2 might be the D (5 bases). From germline, CDR1 is LNHDA and CDR2 SQIVND (reference sequence). V was shortened by 7 bases and J by 4 bases, with 14 bases between the two germline ends. The CDR3 is 14 amino acids. CDR3 bases: TGTGCCAGTAAGCCCGAGGGTTTTTACAATGAGCAGTTCTTC. It translates to CASKPEGFYNEQFF.

The chain recombines TRBV27 with TRBJ1-2; tentatively, D is TRBD1 (5 bases). CDR1 and CDR2 (germline): MNHEY, SMNVEV (reference sequence). V was cut by 6 bases and J by 4 bases, with 18 bases left in between. The CDR3 is 15 residues long. CDR3 amino acids: CASSPGPRVRYGYTF. CDR3 in DNA: TGTGCCAGCAGCCCAGGGCCCAGGGTTCGCTATGGCTACACCTTC.

Within the sample, this clone is medium-sized. The rearrangement uses TRBV5-1 and TRBJ1-5; D gene unclear. Trimming cost V 0 bases and J 4 bases, with 5 bases left between them. The germline CDR1 and CDR2 sequences are SGHRS and YFSETQ. This CDR3 has 13 amino acids. The CDR3 bases are TGCGCCAGCAGCTTGGCCGTAAATCAGCCCCAGCATTTT. Translating it yields CASSLAVNQPQHF. Filled out from reference TRBV5-1 and TRBJ1-5, the complete variable domain reads KAGVTQTPRYLIKTRGQQVTLSCSPISGHRSVSWYQQTPGQGLQFLFEYFSETQRNKGNFPGRFSGRQFSNSRSEMNVSTLELGDSALYLCASSLAVNQPQHFGDGTRLSIL.

The V and J genes are TRBV7-3 and TRBJ2-5; tentatively, D is TRBD1 (6 bases). Trimming took 5 bases from V and 3 from J, leaving 13 bases between them. The germline V gene encodes CDR1 SGHTA and CDR2 FQGTGA. The CDR3 loop spans 14 amino acids. The CDR3 bases are TGTGCCAGCAGCCCCTCCGGGACAAAAGAGACCCAGTACTTC. Translating gives CASSPSGTKETQYF.

The chain has TRBV7-9 and TRBJ1-1; D may be TRBD1 (5 bases). Germline V gene sequence: CDR1 SEHNR, CDR2 FQNEAQ (reference sequence). V was pared by 7 bases and J by 2 bases, with 17 bases between. The CDR3 totals 15 residues. CDR3 in amino acids: CASTIGGDSNTEAFF. The CDR3 DNA follows: TGTGCCAGCACCATCGGGGGGGATAGCAACACTGAAGCTTTCTTT.

V gene TRBV10-3 combines with J gene TRBJ2-7; no definite D call. The CDR3 sequence is 15 residues long. The germline V and J ends were trimmed by 8 bases and 1 base, with 18 bases remaining between them. The germline gives CDR1 ENHRY, CDR2 SYGVKD. For the CDR3, the DNA is TGTGCCATCGGAGACTCCGCATCCATTTCCTACGAGCAGTACTTC. Its protein is CAIGDSASISYEQYF.

The V call is TRBV4-1, the J call TRBJ2-1; the D gene could be TRBD1 or TRBD2 (5 bases each). The CDR3 has 17 amino acids. Trimming removed 0 bases from V and 0 bases from J, with 12 bases in between. Germline CDR1 is MGHRA and CDR2 is YSYEKL. The CDR3 DNA is TGCGCCAGCAGCCAAGAATTTGGTGGGACCTCCTACAATGAGCAGTTCTTC. It encodes CASSQEFGGTSYNEQFF.

The V gene is TRBV15, the J gene TRBJ2-5, with a possible D match to TRBD2 (5 bases). CDR1 is LNHNV and CDR2 is YYDKDF in the germline V gene (reference sequence). The CDR3 runs to 15 residues. The V end was cut by 0 bases, the J end by 5 bases, with 13 bases between. CDR3 nucleotide sequence: TGTGCCACCAGCAGAGATCTCGGGCGAGGGGAGACCCAGTACTTC. As protein: CATSRDLGRGETQYF.